The 25 T cell receptor beta chains below come from one sample, sequenced in a study of early T cells in non-severe SARS-CoV-2 infection. TCRdb reprocessed the 5' RACE reads via MiXCR and lists one record per CDR3 protein. This sample has approximately 100,000 distinct CDR3 sequences, with about 15% found just once. The specimen sequenced was whole blood. Receptor source: an adult who was a healthcare worker with PCR-confirmed SARS-CoV-2 infection or an uninfected control (not recorded which).

This clonotype has more than one count but fewer than ten. The chain is built from TRBV6-6 and TRBJ1-5, with D possibly TRBD1 on 6 matching bases. CDR1 and CDR2 from the germline V gene are MNHNY and SVGAGI (reference sequence). V lost 0 bases, J lost 3 bases, and 9 bases lay in between. This CDR3 region has 15 residues. CDR3 DNA: TGTGCCAGCAGTTACTCGGCGGGGGCCAATCAGCCCCAGCATTTT. Residues: CASSYSAGANQPQHF.

This clonotype came up many times. This sequence joins TRBV27 and TRBJ2-7, with 7 nucleotides matching TRBD1. The CDR3 is 17 residues long. Trimming cost V 2 bases and J 0 bases; bases outside gene matches: 10. The V gene's germline CDR1 is MNHEY and CDR2 SMNVEV (reference sequence). DNA for the CDR3: TGTGCCAGCAGTTTAGGACGTGGACAGGCGAGCTCCTACGAGCAGTACTTC. This translates into CASSLGRGQASSYEQYF.

The chain uses TRBV20-1 and TRBJ2-5; no definite D call. The germline V and J ends were trimmed by 6 bases and 9 bases, with 23 bases remaining between them. Germline V gene lookup returns CDR1 DFQATT and CDR2 SNEGSKA (reference sequence). The CDR3 consists of 14 residues. CDR3 amino acids: CSATPIDKPRAQYF. As DNA, the CDR3 is TGCAGTGCCACACCCATTGACAAGCCTCGAGCCCAGTACTTC.

This clonotype was seen ten or more times. CDR3 DNA sequence: TGTGCCAGCAGCTTAGCTCCAGGTCCCAGCTCCTACAATGAGCAGTTCTTC. Amino acid sequence: CASSLAPGPSSYNEQFF. V is TRBV11-2 and J is TRBJ2-1; no reliable D call. This CDR3 is 17 amino acids long. The V end was cut by 1 base, the J end by 0 bases, with 13 bases between. Germline CDR1 is SGHAT and CDR2 is FQNNGV. Complete variable domain (other parts from reference TRBV11-2 and TRBJ2-1): EAGVAQSPRYKIIEKRQSVAFWCNPISGHATLYWYQQILGQGPKLLIQFQNNGVVDDSQLPKDRFSAERLKGVDSTLKIQPAKLEDSAVYLCASSLAPGPSSYNEQFFGPGTRLTVL.

This clonotype has a handful of counts. The chain joins TRBV6-4 to TRBJ1-5, with a tentative D call TRBD1 (5 bases). With 3 bases removed from V and 2 bases from J, the gap between germline ends came to 5 bases. The CDR3 has 13 amino acids. Germline assignment: CDR1 MRHNA and CDR2 SNTAGT. Here the CDR3 reads CASSEGGNQPQHF. As DNA, the CDR3 is TGTGCCAGCAGTGAGGGGGGCAATCAGCCCCAGCATTTT.

The chain joins TRBV28 to TRBJ2-4; 10 bases are a match to TRBD2. Germline CDR1 and CDR2: MDHEN and SYDVKM. CDR3 length: 17 amino acids. The J segment lost 0 bases and the V segment lost 2 bases, leaving 4 bases of the junction unmatched. The CDR3 here is CASSLPSGGVAKNIQYF. The DNA for the CDR3 is TGTGCCAGCAGTTTACCCAGCGGGGGGGTAGCCAAAAACATTCAGTACTTC. The complete variable domain, with remaining parts taken from reference TRBV28 and TRBJ2-4, reads DVKVTQSSRYLVKRTGEKVFLECVQDMDHENMFWYRQDPGLGLRLIYFSYDVKMKEKGDIPEGYSVSREKKERFSLILESASTNQTSMYLCASSLPSGGVAKNIQYFGAGTRLSVL.

CDR3 DNA: TGTGCCGGAAGGCCTTCGGGGCCCAGCTCCTACGAGCAGTACTTC. Amino acid sequence: CAGRPSGPSSYEQYF. J is TRBJ2-7 and V is TRBV6-1, with D possibly being TRBD1 or TRBD2 (5 bases each). V was clipped by 11 bases and J by 0 bases, with 20 bases between them. Germline V gives CDR1 MNHNS, CDR2 SASEGT. The CDR3 has 15 residues.

The chain carries TRBV28 and TRBJ1-2; TRBD1 matches at 8 bases. After removal of 6 bases from V and 4 bases from J, the junction contained 7 bases not matched to a gene. This CDR3 has 14 amino acids. Germline CDR1 and CDR2: MDHEN and SYDVKM. Here the CDR3 reads CASRGTGNLYGYTF. The CDR3 DNA follows: TGTGCCAGCAGGGGGACAGGCAACCTCTATGGCTACACCTTC.

This clonotype has just a few counts. The chain employs TRBV6-6 and TRBJ2-7, with D maybe TRBD2 (6 bases). Germline values: CDR1 MNHNY, CDR2 SVGAGI (reference sequence). The CDR3 covers 14 residues. The germline V and J ends were trimmed by 0 bases and 6 bases, with 12 bases remaining between them. This CDR3 is CASSYSGPRGEQYF. CDR3 sequence (DNA): TGTGCCAGCAGTTACTCTGGCCCGCGGGGCGAGCAGTACTTC.

This chain joins TRBV7-2 and TRBJ2-7, with 7 bases aligning to TRBD1. Per the germline V gene, CDR1 is SGHTA and CDR2 is FQGNSA. This CDR3 contains 13 residues. V lost 2 bases, J lost 6 bases, and 4 bases stayed unmatched. The CDR3 DNA reads as TGTGCCAGCAGCTTAACAACAGGGGCCGAGCAGTACTTC. Protein sequence: CASSLTTGAEQYF.

This clonotype was recorded a few times. The chain combines TRBV3-1 with TRBJ2-3; TRBD2 aligns across 9 bases. Looked up from germline, CDR1 is LGHDT and CDR2 is YNNKEL (reference sequence). V trimming: 1 base; J trimming: 4 bases; junction bases outside the gene matches: 9. The length of the CDR3 is 17 residues. CDR3 coding DNA: TGTGCCAGCAGCCAAGGCTTCGGCGGGGGGGCCTCAGATACGCAGTATTTT. Its translation is CASSQGFGGGASDTQYF.

This chain connects TRBV12-3 or TRBV12-4 to TRBJ2-2, with no clear D. Deletions cut 3 bases from V and 5 bases from J, with 10 bases between. This CDR3 region has 14 residues. CDR3: CASSFVRETGELFF. CDR3 nucleotide sequence: TGTGCCAGCAGTTTCGTGCGAGAGACCGGGGAGCTGTTTTTT.

This clonotype occurred a few times. The rearrangement uses TRBV19 and TRBJ2-3; the match to TRBD2 covers 8 bases. The length of the CDR3 is 14 residues. CDR1 LNHDA and CDR2 SQIVND come from the germline V gene (reference sequence). The J segment lost 1 base and the V segment lost 7 bases, leaving 4 bases of the junction unmatched. The CDR3 reads CASKHSGGTDTQYF. CDR3 nucleotide sequence: TGTGCCAGTAAGCATAGCGGGGGCACAGATACGCAGTATTTT.

This clonotype turned up a few times. The gene calls are TRBV5-1 and TRBJ1-6; 9 nucleotides agree with TRBD1. Germline V gene lookup returns CDR1 SGHRS and CDR2 YFSETQ. The junction had 8 bases not matched to a gene; V was cut back by 4 bases and J by 0 bases. The CDR3 loop spans 18 amino acids. The CDR3 spells CASSGGQGSSSYNSPLHF. DNA of the CDR3: TGCGCCAGCAGCGGGGGACAGGGATCTAGCTCCTATAATTCACCCCTCCACTTT.

This chain joins TRBV4-1 and TRBJ2-3; D may be TRBD1 (9 bases). Per the germline V gene, CDR1 is MGHRA and CDR2 is YSYEKL. The V and J ends lost 4 bases and 4 bases respectively, with 21 bases between them. This CDR3 is 17 amino acids long. In DNA form, the CDR3 reads TGCGCCAGCAGCCCCGCGGGGGGACAGGGCTTGTCAGATACGCAGTATTTT. It specifies CASSPAGGQGLSDTQYF.

This clonotype was observed a few times. The gene calls are TRBV6-2 or TRBV6-3 and TRBJ2-3; 7 positions match TRBD2. The CDR3 runs 13 residues. Germline trimming cut 9 bases from V and 4 bases from J; bases unmatched to any gene: 7. The germline CDR1 and CDR2 sequences are MNHEY and SVGEGT. The DNA of the CDR3 is TGTGCCAGTACTAGCGCGGTAGCAGATACGCAGTATTTT. Its translation is CASTSAVADTQYF.

Judged by abundance, this clonotype is medium-sized. V and J are TRBV7-3 and TRBJ2-2; a possible D gene is TRBD1 (5 bases). CDR1 and CDR2 from the germline V gene are SGHTA and FQGTGA. The CDR3 runs 16 residues. V was shortened by 3 bases and J by 0 bases, with 11 bases between the two germline ends. The CDR3 DNA reads as TGTGCCAGCAGCTTGCGACAGAATACGAACACCGGGGAGCTGTTTTTT. This translates into CASSLRQNTNTGELFF. Together with reference TRBV7-3 and TRBJ2-2, the CDR3 gives the full variable domain: GAGVSQTPSNKVTEKGKYVELRCDPISGHTALYWYRQSLGQGPEFLIYFQGTGAADDSGLPNDRFFAVRPEGSVSTLKIQRTERGDSAVYLCASSLRQNTNTGELFFGEGSRLTVL.

The chain combines TRBV20-1 with TRBJ2-7; D remains unclear. Germline CDR1 DFQATT, CDR2 SNEGSKA (reference sequence). This CDR3 spans 13 amino acids. V dropped 2 bases and J dropped 1 base, with 9 bases sitting between them. CDR3 in DNA: TGCAGTGCTAGAAAAGTGCTGTCCTACGAGCAGTACTTC. It codes for CSARKVLSYEQYF.

As DNA, the CDR3 is TGCAGCGTTGGGCAGGGATACACTGAAGCTTTCTTT. Translation gives CSVGQGYTEAFF. The chain combines TRBV29-1 with TRBJ1-1, with TRBD1 as a possible D gene (5 bases). With 4 bases removed from V and 3 bases from J, the gap between germline ends came to 9 bases. This CDR3 is built from 12 residues. Germline V gene lookup returns CDR1 SQVTM and CDR2 ANQGSEA.

This clonotype has just a few counts. The chain combines TRBV13 with TRBJ1-5; a possible D gene is TRBD1 (5 bases). The V and J ends lost 3 bases and 3 bases respectively, with 9 bases between them. The V gene's germline CDR1 is PRHDT and CDR2 FYEKMQ (reference sequence). The CDR3 totals 14 residues. In DNA form, the CDR3 reads TGTGCCAGCAGCTTTGGGGGGGACAATCAGCCCCAGCATTTT. Its protein is CASSFGGDNQPQHF.

The chain has TRBV28 and TRBJ2-6; D unresolved. The CDR3 length is 15 residues. V lost 6 bases and J lost 2, with 11 bases in between. Per the germline V gene, CDR1 is MDHEN and CDR2 is SYDVKM. CDR3 sequence: CASSLFSTGANVLTF. The CDR3 region has the DNA TGTGCCAGCAGCCTCTTCAGTACTGGGGCCAACGTCCTGACTTTC.

There are a few counts of this clonotype. The chain links TRBV11-2 to TRBJ2-7; D possibly corresponds to TRBD2 (6 bases). V gave up 5 bases and J gave up 3 bases, with 11 bases separating them. The CDR3 runs 13 residues. Germline CDR1 and CDR2: SGHAT and FQNNGV. CDR3: CASSPQAGYEQYF. In nucleotides, the CDR3 is TGTGCCAGCAGCCCTCAAGCGGGCTACGAGCAGTACTTC.

In this sample, this clonotype turned up a few times. The rearrangement joins TRBV5-1 to TRBJ2-3; tentatively, D is TRBD1 (6 bases). The CDR3 covers 16 residues. The ends were cut back, 0 bases at V and 1 base at J, with 12 bases in the middle. CDR1 is SGHRS and CDR2 is YFSETQ in the germline V gene. CDR3 DNA sequence: TGCGCCAGCAGCTTGGCCGGACAGACGGGCACAGATACGCAGTATTTT. Translated: CASSLAGQTGTDTQYF.

The V gene is TRBV10-3, the J gene TRBJ2-1, with TRBD2 identical over 8 bases. The length of the CDR3 is 15 residues. Trimming at V came to 2 bases and at J to 5 bases, leaving 5 bases not matched to a gene. Germline values: CDR1 ENHRY, CDR2 SYGVKD. Here the CDR3 reads CAISEVGTSNNEQFF. The CDR3 nucleotides are TGTGCCATCAGTGAGGTAGGGACTAGTAACAATGAGCAGTTCTTC.

V gene TRBV18 combines with J gene TRBJ2-1; TRBD1 might be the D (6 bases). With 3 bases removed from V and 3 bases from J, the gap between germline ends came to 9 bases. This CDR3 is 14 amino acids long. Germline lookup yields CDR1 KGHSH and CDR2 LQKENI. The CDR3 spells CASSPQGNYNEQFF. The CDR3 nucleotides are TGTGCCAGCTCACCGCAGGGGAACTACAATGAGCAGTTCTTC.